The 19 T cell receptor beta chains below come from one sample, sequenced in a study of shared clonotypes between healthy human individuals. Sequencing was performed with immunoSEQ multiplex PCR; in TCRdb, only in-frame clones are kept and a portion is missing. The sample has 2 million to 2.5 million clones, 90% to 95% seen once. The source material was naive CD4+ T cells from PBMCs. As for subset: CD45RA+ positively selected. These receptors came from a man aged 18 to 29 in good health. Some clones in this sample may be carry-over from other donors' samples.

The chain recombines TRBV28 with TRBJ2-2; no reliable D call. Trimming pared 5 bases from V and 4 bases from J, leaving 11 bases between. This CDR3 has 14 amino acids. Germline V gene lookup returns CDR1 MDHEN and CDR2 SYDVKM. This CDR3 is CASSGTTGTGELFF. CDR3 nucleotide sequence: TGTGCCAGCAGTGGAACCACGGGCACCGGGGAGCTGTTTTTT.

The rearrangement uses TRBV20-1 and TRBJ2-3; TRBD2 might be the D (5 bases). With 6 bases removed from V and 13 bases from J, the gap between germline ends came to 17 bases. The germline V gene has CDR1 DFQATT and CDR2 SNEGSKA (reference sequence). The CDR3 contains 11 residues. The CDR3 region is CSAEGPNFEYF. The CDR3 DNA reads as TGCAGTGCAGAGGGTCCAAATTTTGAGTATTTT.

This clone has just one count. J is TRBJ1-1 and V is TRBV19; 12 bases line up with TRBD1. Per the germline V gene, CDR1 is LNHDA and CDR2 is SQIVND (reference sequence). The CDR3 consists of 14 residues. Trimming cost V 10 bases and J 10 bases; bases outside gene matches: 13. CDR3 sequence (DNA): TGTGCCACGGGACAGGGGGCGGGTCACCCTGCAGCTTTCTTT. It yields the protein CATGQGAGHPAAFF.

V usage is TRBV5-1 and J usage is TRBJ1-4; 8 nucleotides line up with TRBD1. After removal of 7 bases from V and 3 bases from J, the junction contained 11 bases not matched to a gene. Germline V gene sequence: CDR1 SGHRS, CDR2 YFSETQ. There are 16 residues in the CDR3. The CDR3: CASRYGQGNANEKLFF. Here the CDR3 DNA reads TGCGCCAGCCGATACGGACAGGGAAACGCTAATGAAAAACTGTTTTTT.

The V gene is TRBV7-3, the J gene TRBJ2-5; D ambiguous. The ends were cut back, 5 bases at V and 7 bases at J, with 11 bases in the middle. The CDR3 totals 12 residues. Per germline, CDR1 SGHTA and CDR2 FQGTGA. CDR3 DNA sequence: TGTGCCAGCAGCCCCGCTGGTGGGACCCAGTACTTC. Translated: CASSPAGGTQYF. Variable domain in full (rest from reference TRBV7-3 and TRBJ2-5): GAGVSQTPSNKVTEKGKYVELRCDPISGHTALYWYRQSLGQGPEFLIYFQGTGAADDSGLPNDRFFAVRPEGSVSTLKIQRTERGDSAVYLCASSPAGGTQYFGPGTRLLVL.

The chain combines TRBV6-7 with TRBJ1-3; D call uncertain. TRBV6-7 is flagged as an ORF with uncertain function. Trimming stripped 0 bases from V and 0 bases from J, with 30 bases between. The CDR3 has 23 amino acids. The CDR3 region is CASSYSICQNPIQQLSSGNTIYF. The CDR3 DNA reads TGTGCCAGCAGTTACTCGATCTGTCAGAACCCCATTCAACAATTGAGCTCTGGAAACACCATATATTTT.

The rearrangement links TRBV19 to TRBJ2-7; D may be TRBD1 or TRBD2 (5 bases each). Germline V gene sequence: CDR1 LNHDA, CDR2 SQIVND (reference sequence). This CDR3 comprises 15 residues. The V end lost 6 bases, the J end lost 5 bases, and 20 bases lay between the germline ends. The CDR3 loop reads CASRSVGVGVDEQYF. Written as DNA, the CDR3 is TGTGCCAGTAGGTCAGTGGGAGTAGGGGTGGACGAGCAGTACTTC.

The rearrangement links TRBV19 to TRBJ2-2; TRBD1 agrees at 7 bases. The CDR3 spans 15 residues. Germline V CDR1 and CDR2: LNHDA, SQIVND (reference sequence). V was pared by 7 bases and J by 2 bases, with 7 bases of the junction left unmatched. The CDR3 is CASIRTGSNTGELFF. The CDR3 DNA sequence: TGTGCCAGTATCAGGACAGGCTCTAACACCGGGGAGCTGTTTTTT. Full variable domain (rest looked up from reference TRBV19 and TRBJ2-2): DGGITQSPKYLFRKEGQNVTLSCEQNLNHDAMYWYRQDPGQGLRLIYYSQIVNDFQKGDIAEGYSVSREKKESFPLTVTSAQKNPTAFYLCASIRTGSNTGELFFGEGSRLTVL.

The chain combines TRBV9 with TRBJ2-5, with TRBD2 as a possible D gene (5 bases). V was cut by 3 bases and J by 5 bases, with 14 bases left in between. Germline lookup yields CDR1 SGDLS and CDR2 YYNGEE. The CDR3 loop spans 14 amino acids. Here the CDR3 DNA reads TGTGCCAGCAGCGCCGAATGGGGAGTTGAGACCCAGTACTTC. Translation: CASSAEWGVETQYF.

The rearrangement links TRBV9 to TRBJ2-7; tentatively, D is TRBD2 (6 bases). CDR3 length: 16 residues. The ends were cut back, 0 bases at V and 3 bases at J, with 16 bases in the middle. Germline CDR1 is SGDLS and CDR2 is YYNGEE. The CDR3: CASSVEQGARGYEQYF. The CDR3 DNA reads as TGTGCCAGCAGCGTAGAGCAAGGGGCGCGGGGCTACGAGCAGTACTTC. The full variable domain, rest sourced from reference TRBV9 and TRBJ2-7, is DSGVTQTPKHLITATGQRVTLRCSPRSGDLSVYWYQQSLDQGLQFLIQYYNGEERAKGNILERFSAQQFPDLHSELNLSSLELGDSALYFCASSVEQGARGYEQYFGPGTRLTVT.

This clone was picked up a small number of times. The rearrangement joins TRBV27 to TRBJ1-4; D is undetermined. Per the germline V gene, CDR1 is MNHEY and CDR2 is SMNVEV (reference sequence). V lost 0 bases and J lost 8, with 10 bases in between. There are 14 residues in the CDR3. The CDR3 reads CASSLSRVREKLFF. The DNA of the CDR3 is TGTGCCAGCAGTTTATCTCGGGTACGGGAAAAACTGTTTTTT.

This clone was recorded only once. Additional DNA sequences in this sample encode the identical CDR3. The chain employs TRBV7-9 and TRBJ1-2, with unresolved D. This CDR3 contains 13 residues. Germline assignment: CDR1 SEHNR and CDR2 FQNEAQ (reference sequence). V lost 1 base, J lost 4 bases, and 7 bases lay in between. The CDR3 is CASSLGESYGYTF. In DNA form, the CDR3 reads TGTGCCAGCAGCTTAGGGGAGAGCTATGGCTACACCTTC.

The CDR3 sequence: CASSPSREPSADTQYF. In DNA, the CDR3 is TGTGCCAGCTCACCATCGCGGGAGCCCTCCGCAGATACGCAGTATTTT. The J gene is TRBJ2-3, the V gene TRBV18, with 7 bases fitting TRBD2. The CDR3 sequence is 16 residues long. J gave up 4 bases and V 2 bases, and 9 bases lay outside the gene matches. Per germline, CDR1 KGHSH and CDR2 LQKENI.

This chain uses TRBV27 with TRBJ1-1; D perhaps matches TRBD1 (5 bases). Trimming cost V 8 bases and J 5 bases, with 18 bases left between them. The CDR3 runs 14 residues. From germline, CDR1 is MNHEY and CDR2 SMNVEV (reference sequence). CDR3 bases: TGTGCCAGCTTCCGCCAGGGTTTGGGTACTGAAGCTTTCTTT. Its translation is CASFRQGLGTEAFF.

The chain carries TRBV2 and TRBJ2-6, with D possibly being TRBD1 (5 bases). Germline CDR1 reads SNHLY; CDR2 reads FYNNEI. Trimming cost V 7 bases and J 0 bases, with 13 bases left between them. CDR3 size: 16 residues. CDR3 sequence reads: CASTEQAYSGANVLTF. As DNA, the CDR3 is TGTGCCAGCACGGAACAGGCATACTCTGGGGCCAACGTCCTGACTTTC. The whole variable domain, remainder taken from reference TRBV2 and TRBJ2-6, is EPEVTQTPSHQVTQMGQEVILRCVPISNHLYFYWYRQILGQKVEFLVSFYNNEISEKSEIFDDQFSVERPDGSNFTLKIRSTKLEDSAMYFCASTEQAYSGANVLTFGAGSRLTVL.

The chain links TRBV5-1 to TRBJ2-2; D might be TRBD2 (6 bases). This CDR3 is built from 15 residues. V lost 1 base and J lost 7, with 14 bases in between. Germline CDR1 SGHRS, CDR2 YFSETQ. CDR3 sequence: CASSLLVWGGGELFF. In DNA, the CDR3 is TGCGCCAGCAGCTTGTTAGTCTGGGGAGGCGGGGAGCTGTTTTTT.

The chain is built from TRBV29-1 and TRBJ2-5; 9 bases map to TRBD1. CDR1 and CDR2 from the germline V gene are SQVTM and ANQGSEA. This CDR3 spans 15 amino acids. Unmatched junction bases numbered 12, after V lost 5 bases and J lost 5 bases. CDR3 region: CSVRPGTGSWETQYF. The CDR3 coding sequence is TGCAGCGTTCGGCCCGGGACAGGGTCTTGGGAGACCCAGTACTTC. The whole variable domain, remainder taken from reference TRBV29-1 and TRBJ2-5, is SAVISQKPSRDICQRGTSLTIQCQVDSQVTMMFWYRQQPGQSLTLIATANQGSEATYESGFVIDKFPISRPNLTFSTLTVSNMSPEDSSIYLCSVRPGTGSWETQYFGPGTRLLVL.

This chain joins TRBV2 and TRBJ2-5; unclear D gene. The CDR3 sequence is 12 residues long. From germline, CDR1 is SNHLY and CDR2 FYNNEI. V was shortened by 6 bases and J by 4 bases, with 9 bases between the two germline ends. The CDR3 is CASRRIGETQYF. As DNA, the CDR3 is TGTGCCAGCAGGCGGATTGGAGAGACCCAGTACTTC.

The chain uses TRBV5-4 and TRBJ2-5, with 7 bases identical to TRBD2. The germline V gene has CDR1 SGHNT and CDR2 YYREEE (reference sequence). This CDR3 is 13 amino acids long. The V gene end was trimmed by 7 bases and the J gene end by 2 bases; junction bases not matched to a gene: 5. The CDR3 reads CASGGREQETQYF. The CDR3 region has the DNA TGTGCCAGCGGGGGGAGGGAACAAGAGACCCAGTACTTC.